This T cell receptor beta chain was recorded in a study of cytomegalovirus exposure and HLA in healthy donors. General study points: There were several of the most significant clusters that appeared linked to common viral pathogens in a later analysis. The study labeled 150 to 200 TCR beta chains cytomegalovirus-associated. One later analysis reportedly identified an Asian-associated ancestry cluster that showed fewer N-insertions than the approximately 700-donor mean.

This CDR3 has 13 amino acids. The germline V gene has CDR1 SGHTA and CDR2 FQGNSA. Trimming took off 1 base at V and 1 base at J, with 4 bases between the two ends. At sampling all donors were nominally healthy, likely with unrecorded immune exposures. The table lists this clone with a few counts. The antigen remains undetermined. The PCR employed 60 Vbeta primers together with 13 Jbeta primers. Clones were read by immunoSEQ multiplex PCR, and TCRdb kept only the in-frame ones, dropping some. Found here are some 150,000 clones, about 71% of them singletons; the top ten hold over 2.5%. The specimen sequenced was PBMCs. The genes are TRBV7-2 and TRBJ1-1; unclear D gene. This TCR was recovered from a woman in her thirties in good health and CMV-seronegative. The CDR3 loop is CASSLVENTEAFF. CDR3 DNA: TGTGCCAGCAGCTTAGTAGAGAACACTGAAGCTTTCTTT.